Listed here are 23 T cell receptor beta chains from one sample, sequenced in a study of T cell clonotyping in hematopoietic cell transplantation (dated by TCRdb to about 2021). Taken with the paper, the label for time point translates to: recipient sample about 28 days before transplant, after cytoreduction. The library was built by means of the immunoSEQ multiplex PCR assay. The clones in this table, taken by TCRdb from immuneACCESS, are in-frame only. Not every clone is retained; where verified, under half of the shortfall comes from an unresolved V gene, and the cause of the rest is unknown. The sample profile shows tens of thousands of clones; 85% to 90% of them were found once. The leading ten clones occupy about 5.6% of the sample. The sequenced sample was peripheral blood mononuclear cells, obtained before stem cell transplant. The source is a man in his sixties with biphenotypic leukemia. Some clones in this sample may be carry-over from other donors' samples.

For the CDR3, the DNA is TGTGCCTGGGGGGGACAGGGATCTTACCCTAACTATGGCTACACCTTC. Translated: CAWGGQGSYPNYGYTF. The rearrangement joins TRBV30 to TRBJ1-2; 9 bases fit TRBD1. The CDR3 covers 16 residues. The ends lost 5 bases at V and 0 bases at J; junction bases unmatched: 10. Germline V gene lookup returns CDR1 GTSNPN and CDR2 SVGIG (reference sequence).

This rearrangement joins TRBV20-1 to TRBJ2-4; D call uncertain. CDR1 and CDR2 from the germline V gene are DFQATT and SNEGSKA (reference sequence). The CDR3 runs 10 residues. V was pared by 1 base and J by 9 bases, with 4 bases between. This chain's CDR3 is CSARGAIQYF. The CDR3 DNA reads as TGCAGTGCTAGAGGCGCCATTCAGTACTTC.

CDR3 amino acids: CASRSPGTPTYEQYF. CDR3 DNA sequence: TGTGCCAGCAGGTCCCCCGGGACGCCAACCTACGAGCAGTACTTC. V is TRBV11-2 and J is TRBJ2-7; either TRBD1 or TRBD2 may fit D (5 bases each). Deletions cut 6 bases from V and 2 bases from J, with 17 bases between. Per the germline V gene, CDR1 is SGHAT and CDR2 is FQNNGV. This CDR3 region has 15 residues.

This clone qualifies as medium-sized (0.01 to 0.1%). V and J are TRBV6-1 and TRBJ2-7; D uncertain. Germline CDR1 is MNHNS and CDR2 is SASEGT. This CDR3 is 12 amino acids long. V was clipped by 3 bases and J by 6 bases, with 9 bases between them. In nucleotides, the CDR3 is TGTGCCAGCAGTGACTCCATTCTCGAGCAGTACTTC. Protein product: CASSDSILEQYF.

V and J are TRBV7-2 and TRBJ1-2; 7 nucleotides match TRBD1. This CDR3 is built from 13 residues. The germline V gene encodes CDR1 SGHTA and CDR2 FQGNSA. V was pared by 2 bases and J by 8 bases, with 5 bases of the junction left unmatched. The CDR3 loop reads CASSLRQGRGYTF. The CDR3 nucleotides are TGTGCCAGCAGCTTAAGACAGGGTAGGGGCTACACCTTC.

V and J are TRBV30 and TRBJ2-3; 11 bases fit TRBD1. In germline, CDR1 is GTSNPN, CDR2 SVGIG (reference sequence). The CDR3 sequence is 15 residues long. The V and J ends lost 3 bases and 4 bases, in that order; junction bases with no gene match: 6. CDR3 coding DNA: TGTGCCTGGAGGGACAGGGGGCGTTGGGCAGATACGCAGTATTTT. This sequence encodes CAWRDRGRWADTQYF.

The chain has TRBV5-1 and TRBJ1-2; D gene uncertain. CDR3 length: 14 amino acids. The V end lost 0 bases, the J end lost 2 bases, and 8 bases lay between the germline ends. CDR1 is SGHRS, CDR2 YFSETQ, per germline. DNA of the CDR3: TGCGCCAGCAGCTTGGCTCCGGAAAACTATGGCTACACCTTC. Amino acids: CASSLAPENYGYTF.

The genes are TRBV30 and TRBJ2-2; D uncertain. The CDR3 is made up of 14 amino acids. V lost 1 base to trimming and J lost 1 base, with 7 bases between them. The germline V gene encodes CDR1 GTSNPN and CDR2 SVGIG (reference sequence). For the CDR3, the DNA is TGTGCCTGGAGTGGTGAAGGGAACACCGGGGAGCTGTTTTTT. It encodes CAWSGEGNTGELFF.

This clone was observed a handful of times. The chain has TRBV27 and TRBJ1-1; D possibly corresponds to TRBD1 (6 bases). V was clipped by 0 bases and J by 1 base, with 9 bases between them. Germline CDR1 MNHEY, CDR2 SMNVEV (reference sequence). This CDR3 region has 15 residues. In nucleotides, the CDR3 is TGTGCCAGCAGTTTATCGGCAGGGGAGAACACTGAAGCTTTCTTT. Encoded protein: CASSLSAGENTEAFF.

V is TRBV9 and J is TRBJ1-4, with a tentative D call TRBD1 (6 bases). Germline assignment: CDR1 SGDLS and CDR2 YYNGEE. The CDR3 is 15 amino acids. V was trimmed by 3 bases and J by 4 bases, leaving 13 bases between them. CDR3 in DNA: TGTGCCAGCAGCGCCGGGGACACCCTTAATGAAAAACTGTTTTTT. It is translated as CASSAGDTLNEKLFF.

The chain is built from TRBV25-1 and TRBJ2-3, with D perhaps TRBD1 or TRBD2 (5 bases each). CDR1 and CDR2 from the germline V gene are MGHDK and SYGVNS. The CDR3 is 15 residues long. V dropped 5 bases and J dropped 6 bases, with 18 bases sitting between them. The CDR3 spells CASSPGPRRGDTQYF. In nucleotides, the CDR3 is TGTGCCAGCAGTCCGGGACCACGGAGAGGTGATACGCAGTATTTT.

This clone turned up a few times. This chain joins TRBV5-1 and TRBJ1-4; TRBD1 might be the D (5 bases). Germline CDR1 is SGHRS and CDR2 is YFSETQ. The CDR3 length is 15 residues. Trimming stripped 3 bases from V and 0 bases from J, with 9 bases between. CDR3 nucleotide sequence: TGCGCCAGCAGCTCCGGGGACTCAACTAATGAAAAACTGTTTTTT. This translates into CASSSGDSTNEKLFF.

The V gene is TRBV5-1, the J gene TRBJ2-7; 9 bases match TRBD2. Germline V gene data show CDR1 as SGHRS and CDR2 as YFSETQ. With 3 bases clipped from V and 5 bases from J, the junction kept 9 bases outside the gene matches. CDR3 size: 15 residues. The CDR3 is CASSSLAGAIHEQYF. CDR3 sequence (DNA): TGCGCCAGCAGCTCCTTAGCGGGAGCAATCCACGAGCAGTACTTC.

The chain uses TRBV29-1 and TRBJ2-2; D is perhaps TRBD1 (8 bases). This CDR3 is built from 13 residues. V lost 4 bases, J lost 8 bases, and 14 bases lay in between. Germline loops: CDR1 SQVTM, CDR2 ANQGSEA. The CDR3 sequence: CSVVTGGDGELFF. The CDR3 nucleotides are TGCAGCGTTGTCACAGGGGGGGATGGGGAGCTGTTTTTT.

J is TRBJ2-5 and V is TRBV30, with D tentatively TRBD2 (6 bases). The CDR3 is 15 residues long. V lost 2 bases, J lost 4 bases, and 17 bases lay in between. CDR1 and CDR2 (germline): GTSNPN, SVGIG (reference sequence). CDR3 sequence (DNA): TGTGCCTGGAGTACCGGCCGGGGAGGACGAGAGACCCAGTACTTC. Its translation: CAWSTGRGGRETQYF.

As DNA, the CDR3 is TGCGCCAGCAGCCAAGACCTCGACAGGGTATATGGCTACACCTTC. Its translation is CASSQDLDRVYGYTF. The rearrangement links TRBV4-1 to TRBJ1-2, with TRBD1 matching 7 bases. J gave up 5 bases and V 0 bases, and 6 bases lay outside the gene matches. The CDR3 consists of 15 residues. Germline CDR1 MGHRA, CDR2 YSYEKL.

This chain links TRBV30 with TRBJ1-3, with D unresolved. The CDR3 spans 12 residues. Trimming shortened V by 4 bases and J by 1 base, and 5 bases separated the two germline ends. Germline V gene data show CDR1 as GTSNPN and CDR2 as SVGIG (reference sequence). The CDR3, as DNA: TGTGCCTGGAAGGCATCTGGAAACACCATATATTTT. Translating it yields CAWKASGNTIYF.

This chain links TRBV28 with TRBJ2-1, with 9 bases aligning to TRBD2. The CDR3 is 22 amino acids. Germline loops: CDR1 MDHEN, CDR2 SYDVKM. V trimming: 6 bases; J trimming: 4 bases; junction bases outside the gene matches: 28. CDR3 sequence reads: CASSHMGVFGAKPSGKYNEQFF. The CDR3 nucleotides read TGTGCCAGCAGCCACATGGGCGTTTTCGGGGCCAAGCCTAGCGGGAAATACAATGAGCAGTTCTTC.

V and J are TRBV28 and TRBJ2-7, with 7 positions matching TRBD1. The germline V gene has CDR1 MDHEN and CDR2 SYDVKM. Losses at the gene ends were 3 bases for V and 7 bases for J; bases not matched to a gene: 18. The CDR3 loop spans 17 amino acids. The CDR3 DNA follows: TGTGCCAGCAGTTTTCCCCCGCGACAGGGTCCCGTGGCTGAGCAGTACTTC. It encodes CASSFPPRQGPVAEQYF.

The chain is built from TRBV30 and TRBJ1-1, with 12 bases fitting TRBD1. J lost 1 base, V lost 3 bases, and 18 bases had no gene match. Per the germline V gene, CDR1 is GTSNPN and CDR2 is SVGIG (reference sequence). The CDR3 has 20 residues. The CDR3 region has the DNA TGTGCCTGGAGCCCTTCAAACCGGGACAGGGGGCCAGGAAGGAACACTGAAGCTTTCTTT. Translated: CAWSPSNRDRGPGRNTEAFF.

CDR3 loop: CASRWSGNEQYF. The CDR3 region has the DNA TGTGCCAGCAGGTGGTCAGGCAACGAGCAGTACTTC. The chain carries TRBV6-6 and TRBJ2-7; no firm D call. Germline V gene sequence: CDR1 MNHNY, CDR2 SVGAGI (reference sequence). The CDR3 length is 12 residues. V lost 6 bases, J lost 5 bases, and 11 bases lay in between.

This clone has just a few counts. The rearrangement links TRBV7-2 to TRBJ1-2; TRBD1 is a possible D gene (6 bases). Trimming removed 1 base from V and 5 bases from J, with 8 bases in between. The CDR3 contains 13 residues. CDR1 and CDR2 (germline): SGHTA, FQGNSA. CDR3 nucleotide sequence: TGTGCCAGCAGCTTAGGCACAGGGTATGGCTACACCTTC. Translation gives CASSLGTGYGYTF.

V gene TRBV7-3 combines with J gene TRBJ1-1, with a possible D match to TRBD1 (5 bases). CDR1 and CDR2 from the germline V gene are SGHTA and FQGTGA. V was cut by 5 bases and J by 2 bases, with 9 bases left in between. The CDR3 runs to 13 residues. DNA for the CDR3: TGTGCCAGCAGCCTTGACAGCAACACTGAAGCTTTCTTT. It specifies CASSLDSNTEAFF.